The sequence of this TCR beta chain was determined in a study of graft-versus-host responses after intestinal transplantation. Regarding the study as a whole: GvH clonotypes were identified within recipient marrow, with a subset emerging first in ileum or blood.

Germline V CDR1 and CDR2: MNHEY, SMNVEV (reference sequence). V lost 3 bases and J lost 1; bases outside the gene matches: 14. The CDR3 loop spans 18 amino acids. Clones were read by immunoSEQ multiplex PCR, and TCRdb kept only the in-frame ones, dropping some. The sample records under 100,000 clones, less than 95% being singletons. With regard to this clone: Its specificity is not known.

The specimen was unstimulated CD4+ T cells sorted from spleen or lymph node cells, collected before transplant. The sequence derives from a human donor who was the organ donor for an intestinal transplant. This chain connects TRBV27 to TRBJ1-1; 7 bases fit TRBD1. The CDR3, as DNA: TGTGCCAGCAGTTTGGTAGGGGGCCTCATATCAGGGAACACTGAAGCTTTCTTT. It is translated as CASSLVGGLISGNTEAFF.